One and the same sample provided the 9 T cell receptor beta chains below, sequenced in a study of T cells in Graves' hyperthyroidism and ophthalmopathy. TCR beta CDR3 regions were amplified from RNA transcripts. The HTBI primer set served for first-round RT-PCR of the TCR CDR3. TCRdb independently ran MiXCR on the multiplex PCR reads; one entry per CDR3 protein. The table lists about 360,000 distinct CDR3 sequences, 15% to 18% of them singletons. What was sequenced was blood. The receptors shown here come from a woman in her late teens or twenties with Graves' hyperthyroidism that later progressed to Graves' ophthalmopathy.

This clonotype was seen repeatedly, ten times or more. The V and J genes are TRBV20-1 and TRBJ2-7; 9 bases match TRBD2. Germline values: CDR1 DFQATT, CDR2 SNEGSKA (reference sequence). The CDR3 totals 13 residues. Written as DNA, the CDR3 is TGCAGCATAATAGCGGGAGCGTCCTACGAGCAGTACTTC. Its protein is CSIIAGASYEQYF.

The chain employs TRBV9 and TRBJ1-1; possibly TRBD1 for D (5 bases). The V end was cut by 4 bases, the J end by 6 bases, with 19 bases between. Germline CDR1 SGDLS, CDR2 YYNGEE. This CDR3 has 15 amino acids. The CDR3 coding sequence is TGTGCCAGCAGCCCTCAGGCGGGGGTTTCCGCTGAAGCTTTCTTT. Protein sequence: CASSPQAGVSAEAFF.

This chain uses TRBV20-1 with TRBJ2-6; tentative D call: TRBD2 (6 bases). With 2 bases removed from V and 1 base from J, the gap between germline ends came to 9 bases. The CDR3 covers 15 residues. The germline V gene has CDR1 DFQATT and CDR2 SNEGSKA (reference sequence). CDR3 in DNA: TGCAGTGCTAGAAATGCGGGGTCTGGGGCCAACGTCCTGACTTTC. Translation: CSARNAGSGANVLTF.

This clonotype showed up many times. V is TRBV12-3 or TRBV12-4 and J is TRBJ2-1; a weak D match, TRBD2 (5 bases). Trimming stripped 1 base from V and 0 bases from J, with 10 bases between. There are 16 residues in the CDR3. CDR3: CASSLGLTSSYNEQFF. CDR3 DNA: TGTGCCAGCAGTTTAGGACTTACTAGCTCCTACAATGAGCAGTTCTTC.

This clonotype appeared many times. Its ends do not fully match the called genes, so a read error is possible. This chain uses TRBV5-1 with TRBJ2-5; tentatively, D is TRBD2 (7 bases). This CDR3 contains 13 residues. CDR1 is SGHRS and CDR2 is YFSETQ in the germline V gene. CDR3 region: CASRLGGAETQYF. The DNA of the CDR3 is TGCGCCAGCCGCTTGGGGGGGGCAGAGACCCAGTACTTC.

This clonotype was seen at least ten times. This chain links TRBV20-1 with TRBJ2-7; 9 bases agree with TRBD1. The CDR3 has 15 amino acids. J was trimmed by 3 bases and V by 1 base; bases with no gene match: 7. CDR1 DFQATT and CDR2 SNEGSKA come from the germline V gene (reference sequence). The CDR3 DNA is TGCAGTGCTAGAGGTTCCGGGACAGGGTACTACGAGCAGTACTTC. Amino acids: CSARGSGTGYYEQYF.

The chain links TRBV19 to TRBJ1-5; D unclear. The V gene lost 7 bases and the J gene lost 7 bases, with 14 bases spanning the gap. The CDR3 has 13 amino acids. Germline values: CDR1 LNHDA, CDR2 SQIVND (reference sequence). The CDR3 bases are TGTGCCAGTACCCCCTTTGGACGGCAGCCCCAGCATTTT. Protein product: CASTPFGRQPQHF.

This clonotype was found many times. The gene calls are TRBV28 and TRBJ2-3; D remains ambiguous. Germline CDR1 is MDHEN and CDR2 is SYDVKM. The CDR3 totals 15 residues. Trimming cost V 3 bases and J 0 bases, with 10 bases left between them. The CDR3 loop reads CASSFLRDSTDTQYF. CDR3 nucleotide sequence: TGTGCCAGCAGTTTCCTTAGAGATAGCACAGATACGCAGTATTTT.

As DNA, the CDR3 is TGTGCCACCAGTGATACCCCGACTAGCGGGAGGCCCTCCGTCTCAGAGACCCAGTACTTC. Protein sequence: CATSDTPTSGRPSVSETQYF. The chain couples TRBV24-1 to TRBJ2-5; 13 nucleotides line up with TRBD2. Trimming removed 3 bases from V and 4 bases from J; junction bases left unmatched: 16. The CDR3 sequence is 20 residues long. In germline, CDR1 is KGHDR, CDR2 SFDVKD.